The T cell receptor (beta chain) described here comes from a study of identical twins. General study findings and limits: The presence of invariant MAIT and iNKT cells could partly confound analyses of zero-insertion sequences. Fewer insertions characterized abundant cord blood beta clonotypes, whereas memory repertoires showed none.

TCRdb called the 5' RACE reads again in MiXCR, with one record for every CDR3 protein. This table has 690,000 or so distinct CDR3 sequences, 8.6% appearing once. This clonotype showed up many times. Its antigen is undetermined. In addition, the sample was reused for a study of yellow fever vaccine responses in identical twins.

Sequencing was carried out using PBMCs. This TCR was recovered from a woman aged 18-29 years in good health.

The CDR3 DNA reads TGTGCCAGCAGTTGGGACAGGGGCGCGTCCGGGGAGCTGTTTTTT. It specifies CASSWDRGASGELFF. The rearrangement uses TRBV12-3 or TRBV12-4 and TRBJ2-2, with 10 bases matching TRBD1. The CDR3 has 15 amino acids. Losses at the gene ends were 4 bases for V and 6 bases for J; bases not matched to a gene: 5.